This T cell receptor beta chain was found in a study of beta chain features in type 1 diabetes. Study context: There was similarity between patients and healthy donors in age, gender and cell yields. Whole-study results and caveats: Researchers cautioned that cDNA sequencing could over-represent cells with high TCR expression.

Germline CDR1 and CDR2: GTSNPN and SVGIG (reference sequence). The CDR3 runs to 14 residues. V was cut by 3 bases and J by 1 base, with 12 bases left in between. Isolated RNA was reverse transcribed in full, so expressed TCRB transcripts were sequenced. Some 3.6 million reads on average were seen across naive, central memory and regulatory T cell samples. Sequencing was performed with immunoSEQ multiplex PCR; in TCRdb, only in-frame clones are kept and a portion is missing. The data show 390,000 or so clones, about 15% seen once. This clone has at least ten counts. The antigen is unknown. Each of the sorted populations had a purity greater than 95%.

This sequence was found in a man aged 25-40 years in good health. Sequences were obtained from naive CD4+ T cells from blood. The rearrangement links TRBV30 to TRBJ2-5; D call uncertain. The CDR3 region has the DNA TGTGCCTGGAGCCCTCGGGTGATCCAAGAGACCCAGTACTTC. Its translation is CAWSPRVIQETQYF.